One and the same sample provided the 20 T cell receptor beta chains below, sequenced in a study of CD8+ T cells in alopecia areata. RNA extraction was followed by reverse transcription into cDNA, which acted as the sequencing template. The method was immunoSEQ multiplex PCR; TCRdb's version includes in-frame clones alone and lacks a portion of them. The data show 150,000 or so clones, 50% to 65% seen once. Treatment here: oral pan-JAK inhibitor, 5-10 mg twice daily. The specimen was CD8+ T cells sorted from blood, collected at week 4, from a patient treated with tofacitinib. The receptor set was obtained from a human donor with alopecia areata.

J is TRBJ2-2 and V is TRBV11-2; a weak D match, TRBD1 (5 bases). Trimming removed 1 base from V and 3 bases from J, with 6 bases in between. The germline V gene has CDR1 SGHAT and CDR2 FQNNGV. The CDR3 sequence is 14 residues long. The CDR3 DNA follows: TGTGCCAGCAGCTTAGTAGGGGACACCGGGGAGCTGTTTTTT. Translating it yields CASSLVGDTGELFF.

In its sample, this clone was seen a few times. This chain connects TRBV4-1 to TRBJ2-5, with 7 bases lining up with TRBD1. The CDR3 sequence is 14 residues long. V shed 3 bases, J shed 2 bases, and the junction held 3 bases outside the gene matches. Germline V lookup: CDR1 MGHRA, CDR2 YSYEKL. Here the CDR3 reads CASSHGTDQETQYF. In nucleotides, the CDR3 is TGCGCCAGCAGCCATGGGACAGATCAAGAGACCCAGTACTTC.

V gene TRBV27 combines with J gene TRBJ2-1; no clear D. In germline, CDR1 is MNHEY, CDR2 SMNVEV (reference sequence). V was pared by 1 base and J by 2 bases, with 9 bases between. The CDR3 sequence is 15 residues long. Here the CDR3 DNA reads TGTGCCAGCAGTTTATGGCCAGCCCCCTACAATGAGCAGTTCTTC. Its translation is CASSLWPAPYNEQFF.

V and J are TRBV30 and TRBJ1-1; no firm D call. Trimming removed 5 bases from V and 5 bases from J, with 12 bases in between. Looked up from germline, CDR1 is GTSNPN and CDR2 is SVGIG (reference sequence). There are 12 residues in the CDR3. In DNA form, the CDR3 reads TGTGCCTGGGCAGACGAGCCGACTGAAGCTTTCTTT. Its translation is CAWADEPTEAFF.

V is TRBV4-1 and J is TRBJ2-5; 9 bases agree with TRBD2. This CDR3 spans 16 amino acids. J was trimmed by 7 bases and V by 0 bases; bases with no gene match: 9. Germline V gene sequence: CDR1 MGHRA, CDR2 YSYEKL. CDR3 bases: TGCGCCAGCAGCCAAGATCGTCTAGCGGGGTCCGGGACCCAGTACTTC. Its protein product is CASSQDRLAGSGTQYF.

This chain connects TRBV30 to TRBJ1-6, with no clear D. This CDR3 is built from 16 residues. Deletions cut 2 bases from V and 8 bases from J, with 19 bases between. Germline values: CDR1 GTSNPN, CDR2 SVGIG (reference sequence). The CDR3 here is CAWSLGPAEWDSPLHF. The DNA for the CDR3 is TGTGCCTGGAGTCTAGGACCGGCCGAGTGGGATTCACCCCTCCACTTT.

This clone was recorded a few times. This chain uses TRBV10-3 with TRBJ2-7; the D gene is possibly TRBD1 (6 bases). V lost 4 bases to trimming and J lost 5 bases, with 12 bases between them. Germline V gene data show CDR1 as ENHRY and CDR2 as SYGVKD. The CDR3 is 13 residues long. The CDR3 spells CAISADSLNEQYF. As DNA, the CDR3 is TGTGCCATCAGTGCGGACAGTCTCAACGAGCAGTACTTC.

CDR3 loop: CASSQGYGLNTEAFF. CDR3 sequence (DNA): TGCGCCAGCAGCCAAGGATACGGGCTGAACACTGAAGCTTTCTTT. The rearrangement links TRBV4-3 to TRBJ1-1; D is uncertain. V gave up 1 base and J gave up 0 bases, with 9 bases separating them. CDR3 length equals 15 residues. CDR1 is LGHNA and CDR2 is YSLEER in the germline V gene.

The rearrangement joins TRBV9 to TRBJ2-3, with TRBD2 matching over 8 bases. This CDR3 comprises 16 residues. J lost 1 base, V lost 2 bases, and 6 bases had no gene match. CDR1 SGDLS and CDR2 YYNGEE come from the germline V gene. CDR3: CASSVTVRGGTDTQYF. The CDR3 DNA is TGTGCCAGCAGCGTGACCGTGCGGGGGGGCACAGATACGCAGTATTTT. Based on the CDR3 plus reference TRBV9 and TRBJ2-3, the full variable domain is DSGVTQTPKHLITATGQRVTLRCSPRSGDLSVYWYQQSLDQGLQFLIQYYNGEERAKGNILERFSAQQFPDLHSELNLSSLELGDSALYFCASSVTVRGGTDTQYFGPGTRLTVL.

This clone was recorded a few times. The gene calls are TRBV30 and TRBJ1-3; D call uncertain. Germline loops: CDR1 GTSNPN, CDR2 SVGIG (reference sequence). The CDR3 contains 13 residues. V dropped 1 base and J dropped 4 bases, with 8 bases sitting between them. The CDR3 DNA is TGTGCCTGGAGTGACTGGTCCGGAAACACCATATATTTT. It translates to CAWSDWSGNTIYF.

The chain couples TRBV30 to TRBJ1-2, with no clear D. The germline V gene encodes CDR1 GTSNPN and CDR2 SVGIG (reference sequence). This CDR3 has 13 amino acids. V was pared by 0 bases and J by 2 bases, with 7 bases between. CDR3 protein: CAWSVSGNYGYTF. In DNA, the CDR3 is TGTGCCTGGAGTGTATCTGGCAACTATGGCTACACCTTC.

This clone occurred a few times. The chain links TRBV7-3 to TRBJ2-5, with 8 bases lining up with TRBD2. Germline CDR1 SGHTA, CDR2 FQGTGA. CDR3 length: 14 amino acids. V lost 3 bases and J lost 3; bases outside the gene matches: 3. Here the CDR3 DNA reads TGTGCCAGCAGCTTGACGGGACTAGAAGAGACCCAGTACTTC. This sequence encodes CASSLTGLEETQYF.

This clone was seen a single time. The chain uses TRBV4-1 and TRBJ1-5, with a tentative D call TRBD1 (6 bases). Trimming shortened V by 3 bases and J by 0 bases, and 15 bases separated the two germline ends. Germline V gene sequence: CDR1 MGHRA, CDR2 YSYEKL. CDR3 length equals 17 residues. CDR3 sequence reads: CASSQYRELRSNQPQHF. The DNA for the CDR3 is TGCGCCAGCAGCCAGTACAGGGAGCTTCGTAGCAATCAGCCCCAGCATTTT.

The rearrangement links TRBV7-2 to TRBJ1-2, with TRBD1 matching over 8 bases. Unmatched junction bases numbered 9, after V lost 1 base and J lost 5 bases. The CDR3 is made up of 16 amino acids. The germline CDR1 and CDR2 sequences are SGHTA and FQGNSA. The CDR3 region is CASSLGQGPNLYGYTF. DNA of the CDR3: TGTGCCAGCAGCTTAGGACAGGGGCCTAATTTGTATGGCTACACCTTC.

As to this clone: Mismatch with germline at one junction end may stem from a read error. The chain combines TRBV7-7 with TRBJ2-3, with a possible D match to TRBD2 (5 bases). The CDR3 has 14 amino acids. Germline CDR1 and CDR2: SSHAT and FNYEAQ (reference sequence). CDR3 sequence (DNA): TGTGCTAGCAGCTTGGCGGGCCTCACAGATACGCAGTATTTT. As protein: CASSLAGLTDTQYF.

The rearrangement joins TRBV4-3 to TRBJ2-5; perhaps TRBD2 as D (7 bases). V dropped 0 bases and J dropped 1 base, with 15 bases sitting between them. CDR1 is LGHNA and CDR2 is YSLEER in the germline V gene. The CDR3 has 17 amino acids. In DNA form, the CDR3 reads TGCGCCAGCAGCCAAGATCGTCGCGGGGGCCCCCAAGAGACCCAGTACTTC. Encoded protein: CASSQDRRGGPQETQYF.

This clone showed up just a few times. The rearrangement uses TRBV23-1 and TRBJ2-1, with D hard to call. TRBV23-1 is filed as an ORF, its function uncertain. The CDR3 is made up of 13 amino acids. The V and J ends lost 6 bases and 6 bases respectively, with 12 bases between them. CDR3 sequence (DNA): TGCGCCAGCAGGGCAGGTCGCATCAATGAGCAGTTCTTC. It is translated as CASRAGRINEQFF.

This clone has more than one count but fewer than ten. The gene calls are TRBV13 and TRBJ1-4, with D unresolved. The V and J ends lost 8 bases and 1 base respectively, with 17 bases between them. The germline gives CDR1 PRHDT, CDR2 FYEKMQ (reference sequence). This CDR3 has 16 amino acids. The CDR3 region is CASGRRTVGTNEKLFF. DNA of the CDR3: TGTGCCAGCGGTCGACGGACTGTGGGAACTAATGAAAAACTGTTTTTT.

This sequence joins TRBV10-3 and TRBJ1-5; D possibly corresponds to TRBD1 (5 bases). The germline V gene has CDR1 ENHRY and CDR2 SYGVKD. The CDR3 is made up of 14 amino acids. V was trimmed by 5 bases and J by 5 bases, leaving 13 bases between them. As DNA, the CDR3 is TGTGCCATCAGTCACTCAGGGTCGGATCAGCCCCAGCATTTT. Its protein product is CAISHSGSDQPQHF.

V usage is TRBV7-3 and J usage is TRBJ2-2, with 8 bases identical to TRBD2. The CDR3 is 17 residues long. Germline trimming cut 0 bases from V and 4 bases from J; bases unmatched to any gene: 7. Germline values: CDR1 SGHTA, CDR2 FQGTGA. The chain's CDR3 is CASSLTASGLSTGELFF. The CDR3 DNA is TGTGCCAGCAGCTTAACGGCTAGCGGGTTATCCACCGGGGAGCTGTTTTTT. The entire variable domain, with the rest obtained from reference TRBV7-3 and TRBJ2-2, is as follows: GAGVSQTPSNKVTEKGKYVELRCDPISGHTALYWYRQSLGQGPEFLIYFQGTGAADDSGLPNDRFFAVRPEGSVSTLKIQRTERGDSAVYLCASSLTASGLSTGELFFGEGSRLTVL.